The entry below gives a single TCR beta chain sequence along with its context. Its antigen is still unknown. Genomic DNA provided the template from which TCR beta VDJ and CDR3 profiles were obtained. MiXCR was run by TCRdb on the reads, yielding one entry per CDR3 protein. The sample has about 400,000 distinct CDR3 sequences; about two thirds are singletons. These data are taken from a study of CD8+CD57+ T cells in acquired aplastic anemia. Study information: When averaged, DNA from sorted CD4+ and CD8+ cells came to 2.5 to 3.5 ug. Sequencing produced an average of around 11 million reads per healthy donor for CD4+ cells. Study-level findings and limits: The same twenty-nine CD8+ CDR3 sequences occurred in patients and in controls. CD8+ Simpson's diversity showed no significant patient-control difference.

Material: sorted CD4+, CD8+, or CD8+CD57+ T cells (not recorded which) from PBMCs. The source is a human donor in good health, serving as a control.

The DNA of the CDR3 is TGTGCCAGCAGCGATGCCACGGGGGATACGCACAATTATGGCTACACCTTC. Residues: CASSDATGDTHNYGYTF. J is TRBJ1-2 and V is TRBV9, with D maybe TRBD1 (5 bases). The CDR3 loop spans 17 amino acids. Germline V gene data show CDR1 as SGDLS and CDR2 as YYNGEE. Trimming stripped 3 bases from V and 5 bases from J, with 23 bases between. Using reference TRBV9 and TRBJ1-2 for the parts outside the CDR3, the full variable domain is DSGVTQTPKHLITATGQRVTLRCSPRSGDLSVYWYQQSLDQGLQFLIQYYNGEERAKGNILERFSAQQFPDLHSELNLSSLELGDSALYFCASSDATGDTHNYGYTFGSGTRLTVV.